This T cell receptor (beta chain) was documented in a study of OX40 agonist ivuxolimab in advanced cancers. Study context: Those enrolled were less than 85% male, with a mean age of roughly 62 years and ages from roughly 20 to 85.

Study observations and caveats: More expanded clones were found, on average, in CD8+ than in CD4+ T cells. Expanded peripheral T-cell antigen specificity went undetermined. Among the least clonally expanded were partial responders at 0.1-3.0 mg/kg.

As for this clone: Its matching antigen is unknown. The sample contains more than one DNA sequence encoding this CDR3.

TCRdb's copy holds only in-frame clones and misses some; the assay was immunoSEQ multiplex PCR. This table has around 84,000 clones, roughly 92% appearing once. Germline V lookup: CDR1 SEHNR, CDR2 FQNEAQ (reference sequence). Between the trimmed V and J ends, which lost 5 bases and 4 bases, there was a span of 14 bases. The CDR3 sequence is 15 residues long. This clonotype was obtained from an adult with an advanced solid tumor such as melanoma, head and neck, liver or kidney cancer. The sequences come from CD4+ or CD8+ T cells sorted from blood, collected in a trial of the OX40 agonist ivuxolimab. J is TRBJ2-2 and V is TRBV7-9; D unclear. The CDR3 spells CASSLRVFGTGELFF. In DNA form, the CDR3 reads TGTGCCAGCAGCCTACGTGTCTTTGGCACCGGGGAGCTGTTTTTT.